This T cell receptor beta chain was observed in a study of blood T cell repertoires in COVID-19. The overall study: From the United States, Italy and Spain came samples of acute and convalescent COVID-19.

The authors' processing: Amplification of reference gene primers provided the estimated nucleated cell counts. Here immunoSEQ multiplex PCR was the method, and the copy in TCRdb shows in-frame clones only, minus some. For V, J and clone size, that table is used; D and trimming come from the DNA. The repertoire includes about 240,000 clones, around 81% of them detected once, and roughly 6.4% sits in the top ten. CDR1 is SGHTA, CDR2 FQGNSA, per germline. The junction had 7 bases not matched to a gene; V was cut back by 6 bases and J by 5 bases. The CDR3 extends over 14 amino acids. The rearrangement links TRBV7-2 to TRBJ2-7; TRBD2 matches 10 bases. This clonotype was obtained from a woman aged 55 to 70 with active or convalescent COVID-19. The specimen sequenced was peripheral blood. CDR3 sequence: CASSSGSGRHEQYF. CDR3 in DNA: TGTGCCAGCAGTTCGGGTAGCGGGAGGCACGAGCAGTACTTC.